The rows below give T cell receptor beta chains drawn from one sample of a study of T cell responses to AZD1222 COVID-19 vaccine. Data came from immunoSEQ multiplex PCR; TCRdb stores just in-frame clones and leaves some out. Of approximately 49,000 clones listed, more than 60% were seen once; the top ten hold around 20%. The sample was peripheral blood, taken on day 0 of MenACWY control vaccination. These receptors all stem from an adult in good health. Each CDR3 is given with its conserved first and last residue. Each record gives: V gene, CDR3 length, clone size, D gene, J gene, CDR3 DNA, CDR3 protein. A D gene is named only where the DNA matches it firmly. Clone size is given for some rows only: seen once, a few or many times, or a class if the clone is expanded.

V gene: TRBV7-6
CDR3 length: 12
clone size: NA
D gene: NA
J gene: TRBJ2-5
CDR3 DNA: TGTGCCAGCAGCTTACAAGGGGCGACCCAGTACTTC
CDR3 protein: CASSLQGATQYF

V gene: TRBV5-4
CDR3 length: 16
clone size: NA
D gene: NA
J gene: TRBJ1-3
CDR3 DNA: TGTGCCAGCAGCTCGGCCAGGGGTTCTGGGGGAAACACCATATATTTT
CDR3 protein: CASSSARGSGGNTIYF

V gene: TRBV3-1/TRBV3-2
CDR3 length: 18
clone size: NA
D gene: TRBD2
J gene: TRBJ2-7
CDR3 DNA: TGTGCCAGCAGTCGAGGACTAGCGGGACCCACAATCTCCTACGAGCAGTACTTC
CDR3 protein: CASSRGLAGPTISYEQYF

V gene: TRBV5-8
CDR3 length: 16
clone size: NA
D gene: TRBD1
J gene: TRBJ2-5
CDR3 DNA: TGTGCCAGCAGCTCAAGCAACAGGGGGCGCAGAGAGACCCAGTACTTC
CDR3 protein: CASSSSNRGRRETQYF

V gene: TRBV3-1/TRBV3-2
CDR3 length: 12
clone size: NA
D gene: NA
J gene: TRBJ1-6
CDR3 DNA: TGTGCCAGCAGCCAAGTTAATTCACCCCTCCACTTT
CDR3 protein: CASSQVNSPLHF

V gene: TRBV2
CDR3 length: 13
clone size: NA
D gene: NA
J gene: TRBJ1-6
CDR3 DNA: TGTGCCAGCAGCGGACGAGAGGATTCACCCCTCCACTTT
CDR3 protein: CASSGREDSPLHF

V gene: TRBV18
CDR3 length: 12
clone size: NA
D gene: TRBD2
J gene: TRBJ2-3
CDR3 DNA: TGTGCCAGCTCACCGGGAGGGGCTTCGCAGTATTTT
CDR3 protein: CASSPGGASQYF

V gene: TRBV6-5
CDR3 length: 14
clone size: NA
D gene: NA
J gene: TRBJ2-3
CDR3 DNA: TGTGCCAGCAGTCCCGGGACTCAAACAGATACGCAGTATTTT
CDR3 protein: CASSPGTQTDTQYF

V gene: TRBV6-5
CDR3 length: 13
clone size: few
D gene: NA
J gene: TRBJ2-1
CDR3 DNA: TGTGCTACGACCGGGGTCTCCTACAATGAGCAGTTCTTC
CDR3 protein: CATTGVSYNEQFF

V gene: TRBV7-2
CDR3 length: 14
clone size: NA
D gene: NA
J gene: TRBJ1-5
CDR3 DNA: TGTGCCAGCAGCAGTCCGGGGGGCAATCAGCCCCAGCATTTT
CDR3 protein: CASSSPGGNQPQHF

V gene: TRBV28
CDR3 length: 13
clone size: NA
D gene: NA
J gene: TRBJ1-2
CDR3 DNA: TGTGCCAGCAGGGGGGTGTCCAGCTATGGCTACACCTTC
CDR3 protein: CASRGVSSYGYTF

V gene: TRBV10-2
CDR3 length: 15
clone size: once
D gene: TRBD1
J gene: TRBJ2-2
CDR3 DNA: TGCGCCAGCATGAGACAGGGTGGTAACACCGGGGAGCTGTTTTTT
CDR3 protein: CASMRQGGNTGELFF

V gene: TRBV6-4
CDR3 length: 16
clone size: few
D gene: NA
J gene: TRBJ2-6
CDR3 DNA: TGTGCCAGCAGTGAGGGGACAAACTCTGGGGCCAACGTCCTGACTTTC
CDR3 protein: CASSEGTNSGANVLTF

V gene: TRBV16
CDR3 length: 15
clone size: NA
D gene: NA
J gene: TRBJ1-1
CDR3 DNA: TGTGCCAGCAGCCAAACACAGGGTTTGAACACTGAAGCTTTCTTT
CDR3 protein: CASSQTQGLNTEAFF

V gene: TRBV29-1
CDR3 length: 13
clone size: NA
D gene: NA
J gene: TRBJ1-2
CDR3 DNA: TGCAGCGTCCGAGGAGACACAGACTATGGCTACACCTTC
CDR3 protein: CSVRGDTDYGYTF

V gene: TRBV30
CDR3 length: 12
clone size: NA
D gene: NA
J gene: TRBJ1-1
CDR3 DNA: TGTGCCTGGGGTTTCCGGGGGACTGAAGCTTTCTTT
CDR3 protein: CAWGFRGTEAFF

V gene: TRBV28
CDR3 length: 15
clone size: NA
D gene: TRBD1
J gene: TRBJ2-1
CDR3 DNA: TGTGCCAGCAGTTCCTCGGGACAGGGCAGCAATGAGCAGTTCTTC
CDR3 protein: CASSSSGQGSNEQFF

V gene: TRBV6-4
CDR3 length: 15
clone size: NA
D gene: TRBD2
J gene: TRBJ2-2
CDR3 DNA: TGTGCCAGCAGCGCGGCGGGGGGAAACACCGGGGAGCTGTTTTTT
CDR3 protein: CASSAAGGNTGELFF

V gene: TRBV6-2/TRBV6-3
CDR3 length: 12
clone size: NA
D gene: TRBD1
J gene: TRBJ1-2
CDR3 DNA: TGTGCCAGCAGTTGGACAGGGGACGGCTACACCTTC
CDR3 protein: CASSWTGDGYTF

V gene: TRBV5-1
CDR3 length: 15
clone size: NA
D gene: NA
J gene: TRBJ2-5
CDR3 DNA: TGCGCCAGCAGCCTCGACGGCGATTCAAGAGAGGCCCAGTACTTC
CDR3 protein: CASSLDGDSREAQYF

V gene: TRBV19
CDR3 length: 13
clone size: NA
D gene: NA
J gene: TRBJ2-2
CDR3 DNA: TGTGCCAGTAGTATAGAGGGGACCGGGGAGCTGTTTTTT
CDR3 protein: CASSIEGTGELFF

V gene: TRBV30
CDR3 length: 16
clone size: NA
D gene: NA
J gene: TRBJ1-5
CDR3 DNA: TGTGCCTGGAGTGTACGCTTAGGGTGGGGCAATCAGCCCCAGCATTTT
CDR3 protein: CAWSVRLGWGNQPQHF

V gene: TRBV11-2
CDR3 length: 14
clone size: NA
D gene: TRBD2
J gene: TRBJ2-1
CDR3 DNA: TGTGCCAGCAGCTCCGGACTAGCCTACAATGAGCAGTTCTTC
CDR3 protein: CASSSGLAYNEQFF

V gene: TRBV6-6
CDR3 length: 13
clone size: NA
D gene: NA
J gene: TRBJ1-1
CDR3 DNA: TGTGCCAGCAGTCCTCCGGATGGCGCTGAAGCTTTCTTT
CDR3 protein: CASSPPDGAEAFF

V gene: TRBV5-6
CDR3 length: 16
clone size: NA
D gene: NA
J gene: TRBJ1-4
CDR3 DNA: TGTGCCAGCAGCTCATATCCGGGGCCGGACAGAGAAAAACTGTTTTTT
CDR3 protein: CASSSYPGPDREKLFF

V gene: TRBV25-1
CDR3 length: 14
clone size: once
D gene: NA
J gene: TRBJ1-1
CDR3 DNA: TGTGCCAGCAGTGAATATCTGGGCGCCTCGGAGGCTTTCTTT
CDR3 protein: CASSEYLGASEAFF

V gene: TRBV7-6
CDR3 length: 15
clone size: NA
D gene: TRBD1
J gene: TRBJ2-1
CDR3 DNA: TGTGCCAGCAGCCCACAGGGACAGGGCTACAATGAGCAGTTCTTC
CDR3 protein: CASSPQGQGYNEQFF

V gene: TRBV10-3
CDR3 length: 13
clone size: NA
D gene: TRBD1
J gene: TRBJ1-1
CDR3 DNA: TGTGCCATCAGTTATACAGGGGTCACTGAAGCTTTCTTT
CDR3 protein: CAISYTGVTEAFF

V gene: TRBV5-4
CDR3 length: 17
clone size: NA
D gene: TRBD1
J gene: TRBJ1-2
CDR3 DNA: TGTGCCAGCAGCTTGGAACGCGGGACAGGGCAAGGCTATGGCTACACCTTC
CDR3 protein: CASSLERGTGQGYGYTF

V gene: TRBV7-8
CDR3 length: 18
clone size: NA
D gene: NA
J gene: TRBJ1-5
CDR3 DNA: TGTGCCAGCAGCAGCCGACAGGACTCGTGGTATAGCAATCAGCCCCAGCATTTT
CDR3 protein: CASSSRQDSWYSNQPQHF

V gene: TRBV2
CDR3 length: 13
clone size: NA
D gene: TRBD1
J gene: TRBJ1-4
CDR3 DNA: TGTGCCAAAGGGGGACAGCCAGATGAAAAACTGTTTTTT
CDR3 protein: CAKGGQPDEKLFF

V gene: TRBV7-9
CDR3 length: 16
clone size: NA
D gene: NA
J gene: TRBJ2-7
CDR3 DNA: TGTGCCAGCAGCTCTGCGTACCGATTAACCACCTACGAGCAGTACTTC
CDR3 protein: CASSSAYRLTTYEQYF

V gene: TRBV19
CDR3 length: 14
clone size: NA
D gene: NA
J gene: TRBJ2-2
CDR3 DNA: TGTGCCAGTAGGGGGACGGTGAACACCGGGGAGCTGTTTTTT
CDR3 protein: CASRGTVNTGELFF

V gene: TRBV18
CDR3 length: 14
clone size: NA
D gene: NA
J gene: TRBJ1-6
CDR3 DNA: TGTGCCAGCTCACTCGACAGGAGTAATTCACCCCTCCACTTT
CDR3 protein: CASSLDRSNSPLHF

V gene: TRBV23-1
CDR3 length: 19
clone size: NA
D gene: NA
J gene: TRBJ1-2
CDR3 DNA: TGCGCCAGCAGTCATCTAGCTCAGGGGATCCAGGGAGCTAACTATGGCTACACCTTC
CDR3 protein: CASSHLAQGIQGANYGYTF

V gene: TRBV6-5
CDR3 length: 15
clone size: NA
D gene: NA
J gene: TRBJ1-1
CDR3 DNA: TGTGCCAGCAGTCTGAACATTTGGGCGAACACTGAAGCTTTCTTT
CDR3 protein: CASSLNIWANTEAFF

V gene: TRBV7-2
CDR3 length: 13
clone size: NA
D gene: NA
J gene: TRBJ1-2
CDR3 DNA: TGTGCCAGCAGCTTATATGGGGGGAACGGCTACACCTTC
CDR3 protein: CASSLYGGNGYTF

V gene: TRBV7-8
CDR3 length: 15
clone size: NA
D gene: NA
J gene: TRBJ1-2
CDR3 DNA: TGTGCCAGCAGCCCGCAAGGGTTAGCTAACTATGGCTACACCTTC
CDR3 protein: CASSPQGLANYGYTF

V gene: TRBV5-4
CDR3 length: 14
clone size: few
D gene: NA
J gene: TRBJ1-1
CDR3 DNA: TGTGCCAGCAGCTCTGCCAACGTGAACACTGAAGCTTTCTTT
CDR3 protein: CASSSANVNTEAFF

V gene: TRBV29-1
CDR3 length: 12
clone size: once
D gene: NA
J gene: TRBJ1-1
CDR3 DNA: TGCAGCGTTGTGGCAAGTTTCACTGAAGCTTTCTTT
CDR3 protein: CSVVASFTEAFF

V gene: TRBV27
CDR3 length: 16
clone size: NA
D gene: NA
J gene: TRBJ2-1
CDR3 DNA: TGTGCCAGCAGGCGGTCGGGGAGCGGCAGTAACAATGAGCAGTTCTTC
CDR3 protein: CASRRSGSGSNNEQFF

V gene: TRBV10-3
CDR3 length: 15
clone size: few
D gene: TRBD2
J gene: TRBJ2-1
CDR3 DNA: TGTGCCATCAAGGCTAGCGGGAGTCTCTACAATGAGCAGTTCTTC
CDR3 protein: CAIKASGSLYNEQFF

V gene: TRBV6-5
CDR3 length: 12
clone size: NA
D gene: NA
J gene: TRBJ1-2
CDR3 DNA: TGTGCCAGCAGTACTGGTCTATCGAGGGACACCTTC
CDR3 protein: CASSTGLSRDTF

V gene: TRBV7-9
CDR3 length: 15
clone size: NA
D gene: NA
J gene: TRBJ1-1
CDR3 DNA: TGTGCCAGCAGCTTAGTCCGGGGAACGAACACTGAAGCTTTCTTT
CDR3 protein: CASSLVRGTNTEAFF